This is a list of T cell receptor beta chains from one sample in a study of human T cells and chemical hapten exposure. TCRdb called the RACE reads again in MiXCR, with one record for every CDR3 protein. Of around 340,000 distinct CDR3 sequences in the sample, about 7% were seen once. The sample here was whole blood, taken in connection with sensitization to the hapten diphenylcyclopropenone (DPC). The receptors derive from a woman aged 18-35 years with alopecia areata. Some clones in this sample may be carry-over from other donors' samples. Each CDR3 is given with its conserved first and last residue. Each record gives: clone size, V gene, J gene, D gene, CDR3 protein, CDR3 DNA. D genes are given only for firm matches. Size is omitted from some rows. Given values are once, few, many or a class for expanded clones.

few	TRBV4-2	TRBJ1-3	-	CASSQEWGTGNTIYF	TGTGCCAGCAGCCAAGAATGGGGGACCGGAAACACCATATATTTT
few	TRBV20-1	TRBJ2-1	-	CSVHMRAYNEQFF	TGCAGTGTTCATATGAGGGCCTACAATGAGCAGTTCTTC
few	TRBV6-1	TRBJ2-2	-	CASTPRDTGELFF	TGTGCCAGCACCCCAAGGGACACCGGGGAGCTGTTTTTT
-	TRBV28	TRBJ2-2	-	CASSSWDTHTGELFF	TGTGCCAGCAGCAGTTGGGACACTCACACCGGGGAGCTGTTTTTT
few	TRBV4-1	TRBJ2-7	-	CASSQVPGAYEQYF	TGCGCCAGCAGCCAAGTCCCAGGAGCCTACGAGCAGTACTTC
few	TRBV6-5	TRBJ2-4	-	CASARVGGPGDIQYF	TGTGCCAGCGCTAGAGTGGGAGGCCCCGGGGACATTCAGTACTTC
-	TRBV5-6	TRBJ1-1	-	CASSAIFTLTEAFF	TGTGCCAGCAGCGCAATCTTTACGCTTACTGAAGCTTTCTTT
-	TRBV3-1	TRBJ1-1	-	CASSQTEGTEAFF	TGTGCCAGCAGCCAAACTGAGGGAACTGAAGCTTTCTTT
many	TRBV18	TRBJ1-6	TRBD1	CASSPSGQLTPLHF	TGTGCCAGCTCACCATCGGGACAGCTCACACCCCTCCACTTT
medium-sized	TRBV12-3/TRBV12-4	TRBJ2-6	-	CASNRDGNSGANVLTF	TGTGCCAGCAACCGGGACGGCAACTCTGGGGCCAACGTCCTGACTTTC
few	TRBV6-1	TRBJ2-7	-	CASSGGDHAYEQYF	TGTGCCAGCAGTGGTGGGGATCACGCCTACGAGCAGTACTTC
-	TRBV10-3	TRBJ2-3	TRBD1	CAISDRGGIGTGGADTQYF	TGTGCCATCAGTGATCGAGGTGGAATCGGGACAGGGGGCGCAGATACGCAGTATTTT
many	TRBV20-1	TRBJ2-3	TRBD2	CSARGGLVHRTDTQYF	TGCAGTGCTAGAGGAGGACTAGTCCACCGCACAGATACGCAGTATTTT
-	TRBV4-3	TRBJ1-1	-	CASSQGLSETEAFF	TGCGCCAGCAGCCAAGGACTGTCGGAGACTGAAGCTTTCTTT
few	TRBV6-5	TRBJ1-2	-	CASKGQEDYGYTF	TGTGCCAGCAAAGGTCAGGAGGACTATGGCTACACCTTC
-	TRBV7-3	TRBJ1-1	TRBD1	CASSLGGRDTEAFF	TGTGCCAGCAGCCTAGGGGGCCGGGACACTGAAGCTTTCTTT
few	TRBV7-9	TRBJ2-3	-	CASSKSTTDTQYF	TGTGCCAGCAGCAAAAGCACTACAGATACGCAGTATTTT
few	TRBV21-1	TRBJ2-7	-	CASSKRAGGLEQYF	TGTGCCAGCAGCAAACGAGCGGGGGGGCTGGAGCAGTACTTC
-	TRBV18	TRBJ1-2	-	CASSPEGRPYGYTF	TGTGCCAGCTCACCTGAGGGACGACCCTATGGCTACACCTTC
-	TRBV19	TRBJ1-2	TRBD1	CASRGTTGSGYTF	TGTGCCAGTAGGGGAACGACAGGGAGCGGCTACACCTTC
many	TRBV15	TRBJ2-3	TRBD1	CATGRDREADTQYF	TGTGCCACCGGAAGGGACAGGGAGGCAGATACGCAGTATTTT
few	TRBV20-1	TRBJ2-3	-	CSAVPFSTDTQYF	TGCAGTGCAGTCCCTTTCTCCACAGATACGCAGTATTTT
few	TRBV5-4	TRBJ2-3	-	CASSLTGASRDTQYF	TGTGCCAGCAGCTTGACGGGGGCCTCACGTGATACGCAGTATTTT
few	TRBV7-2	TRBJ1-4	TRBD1	CASSYMDRDDEKLFF	TGTGCCAGCAGCTATATGGACAGGGACGATGAAAAACTGTTTTTT
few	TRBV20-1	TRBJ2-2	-	CSAGRTKGNTGELFF	TGCAGTGCCGGCCGGACTAAAGGCAACACCGGGGAGCTGTTTTTT
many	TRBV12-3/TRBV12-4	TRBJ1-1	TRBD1	CASLDRQGMNTEAFF	TGTGCCAGCTTGGACCGACAGGGGATGAACACTGAAGCTTTCTTT
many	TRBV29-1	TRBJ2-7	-	CSVKTGIEQYF	TGCAGCGTAAAAACAGGGATCGAGCAGTACTTC
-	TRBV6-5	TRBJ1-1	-	CASSYMGKGTEAFF	TGTGCCAGCAGTTACATGGGGAAAGGCACTGAAGCTTTCTTT
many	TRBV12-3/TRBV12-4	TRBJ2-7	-	CASSEDSRYYEQYF	TGTGCCAGCAGCGAGGACAGCCGATACTACGAGCAGTACTTC
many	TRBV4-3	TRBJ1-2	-	CASSQGGAGSYGYTF	TGCGCCAGCAGCCAAGGCGGAGCTGGATCCTATGGCTACACCTTC
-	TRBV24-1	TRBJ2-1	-	CATSVGRAHGQFF	TGTGCCACCAGTGTGGGCAGGGCCCACGGCCAGTTCTTC
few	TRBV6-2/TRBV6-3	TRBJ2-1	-	CASRPWRGAYNEQFF	TGTGCCAGCAGACCTTGGCGGGGAGCCTACAATGAGCAGTTCTTC
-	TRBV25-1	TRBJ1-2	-	CASSDLTAWRSF	TGTGCCAGCAGTGATTTGACCGCTTGGAGGTCCTTC
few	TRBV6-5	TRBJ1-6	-	CASSYSTYRTLHF	TGTGCCAGCAGTTACTCGACGTACAGAACTCTCCACTTT
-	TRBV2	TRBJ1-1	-	CARLVPRTTEAFF	TGTGCCAGGCTCGTGCCCCGGACCACTGAAGCTTTCTTT
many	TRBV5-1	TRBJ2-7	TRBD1	CASSELKGQGYGEQYF	TGCGCCAGCAGTGAATTGAAGGGACAGGGATATGGCGAGCAGTACTTC
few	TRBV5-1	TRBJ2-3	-	CASKGGASTDTQYF	TGCGCCAGCAAAGGGGGGGCCAGCACAGATACGCAGTATTTT